This T cell receptor beta chain emerged from a study of blood T cell repertoires in COVID-19. The data were produced by immunoSEQ multiplex PCR, yet TCRdb's version contains in-frame clones alone and is incomplete. There are more than 200,000 clones in the sample; around 83% occur only once, and 8% to 10% lies in the top ten. CDR1 is LNHDA and CDR2 is SQIVND in the germline V gene (reference sequence). This CDR3 has 17 residues. V was clipped by 5 bases and J by 4 bases, with 23 bases between them. The chain links TRBV19 to TRBJ1-2; D is possibly TRBD1 (6 bases). The sequence came from a woman between 45 and 65 years old with acute or convalescent COVID-19. Input material: peripheral blood. The CDR3 sequence is CASSVIPGQGNIYGYTF. The CDR3 DNA follows: TGTGCCAGTAGTGTCATCCCGGGACAAGGAAATATCTATGGCTACACCTTC. Full variable domain (remainder filled in from reference TRBV19 and TRBJ1-2): DGGITQSPKYLFRKEGQNVTLSCEQNLNHDAMYWYRQDPGQGLRLIYYSQIVNDFQKGDIAEGYSVSREKKESFPLTVTSAQKNPTAFYLCASSVIPGQGNIYGYTFGSGTRLTVV.